One sample yielded the 7 T cell receptor beta chains listed below, sequenced in a study of blood T cell repertoires in COVID-19. Method: immunoSEQ multiplex PCR; TCRdb's copy keeps in-frame clones and lacks some. Of around 130,000 clones in the sample, approximately 80% were seen once. The material sequenced was peripheral blood. The receptors were gathered from a woman between 50 and 59 years old with acute or convalescent COVID-19.

This chain joins TRBV10-3 and TRBJ2-2, with 15 positions matching TRBD2. Germline V gene lookup returns CDR1 ENHRY and CDR2 SYGVKD. CDR3 length: 16 amino acids. J lost 5 bases, V lost 10 bases, and 8 bases had no gene match. The CDR3 region has the DNA TGTGCCACCGGACTAGCGGGGGGGCTAATAACCGGGGAGCTGTTTTTT. Protein product: CATGLAGGLITGELFF.

This clone was observed a single time. The chain uses TRBV9 and TRBJ1-6; TRBD1 might be the D (6 bases). Germline CDR1 and CDR2: SGDLS and YYNGEE. The CDR3 contains 16 residues. V shed 3 bases and J shed 6 bases, with 16 bases lying between them. The CDR3 loop reads CASSATAGDPNSPLHF. The CDR3 DNA follows: TGTGCCAGCAGCGCCACTGCAGGGGATCCTAATTCACCCCTCCACTTT.

This sequence joins TRBV5-6 and TRBJ1-1; 7 nucleotides line up with TRBD1. The CDR3 loop spans 17 amino acids. J lost 0 bases, V lost 0 bases, and 8 bases had no gene match. CDR1 and CDR2 (germline): SGHDT, YYEEEE. Written as DNA, the CDR3 is TGTGCCAGCAGCTTGGTTTCGGGACAGCTCATGAACACTGAAGCTTTCTTT. This gives the protein CASSLVSGQLMNTEAFF.

This clone was counted only a few times. The J gene is TRBJ1-1, the V gene TRBV28, with TRBD1 identical over 8 bases. In germline, CDR1 is MDHEN, CDR2 SYDVKM. The CDR3 has 14 amino acids. V dropped 5 bases and J dropped 5; count of bases not matched to a gene: 7. The CDR3: CASSVGQGRTEAFF. For the CDR3, the DNA is TGTGCCAGCAGTGTCGGACAGGGTAGGACTGAAGCTTTCTTT.

The chain is built from TRBV5-1 and TRBJ2-7; TRBD1 matches 7 bases. The germline V gene has CDR1 SGHRS and CDR2 YFSETQ. J was trimmed by 3 bases and V by 5 bases; bases with no gene match: 11. The CDR3 contains 15 residues. This CDR3 is CASSQTRGTLYEQYF. The CDR3 coding sequence is TGCGCCAGCAGTCAGACCAGGGGGACCCTCTACGAGCAGTACTTC.

The chain recombines TRBV9 with TRBJ1-6; maybe TRBD1 (6 bases). Trimming took 2 bases from V and 7 from J, leaving 13 bases between them. The CDR3 sequence is 15 residues long. CDR1 is SGDLS and CDR2 is YYNGEE in the germline V gene. The CDR3 DNA is TGTGCCAGCAGCGTTCACAGGGATCTCAATTCACCCCTCCACTTT. It is translated as CASSVHRDLNSPLHF.

The chain couples TRBV19 to TRBJ1-2; D remains unclear. CDR1 is LNHDA and CDR2 is SQIVND in the germline V gene (reference sequence). The germline V and J ends were trimmed by 4 bases and 1 base, with 16 bases remaining between them. The length of the CDR3 is 16 residues. In nucleotides, the CDR3 is TGTGCCAGTAGTACCCACAGCAGTGGAGGTAACTATGGCTACACCTTC. Its translation: CASSTHSSGGNYGYTF.